This T cell receptor beta chain was sequenced during a study of blood T cell repertoires in COVID-19. As for the study in general: T cells, B-cell-depleted T cells, or PBMCs provided the cDNA or gDNA that served as material.

Methods used by the authors: Amplification with reference gene primers provided the estimates of nucleated cell counts. Sequencing was performed with immunoSEQ multiplex PCR; in TCRdb, only in-frame clones are kept and a portion is missing. V, J and clone size derive from that table, while D and trimming were established from the DNA sequence. The table has around 120,000 clones, about 88% seen once; the top ten hold about 1.5%. Germline V lookup: CDR1 ENHRY, CDR2 SYGVKD. The CDR3 has 22 amino acids. V was clipped by 4 bases and J by 0 bases, with 32 bases between them. This sequence joins TRBV10-3 and TRBJ2-3, with D possibly TRBD2 on 6 matching bases. The sequence was collected from a human donor in a cohort sampled during active COVID-19. Input material: peripheral blood. The CDR3 sequence is CAISGDQGVLAWRVGSTDTQYF. Here the CDR3 DNA reads TGTGCCATCAGTGGGGACCAGGGAGTCTTGGCTTGGAGGGTCGGTAGCACAGATACGCAGTATTTT.